Listed below are T cell receptor beta chains from one sample, sequenced in a study of T cells in Graves' hyperthyroidism and ophthalmopathy. TCRdb ran MiXCR on the multiplex PCR reads and lists one entry per CDR3 protein. The sample has 700,000 to 850,000 distinct CDR3 sequences; 35% are singletons. Sequenced: blood. Receptors were obtained from a woman between 40 and 50 years old with Graves' hyperthyroidism. CDR3s include the opening cysteine and the closing phenylalanine or tryptophan. The D gene is left open where the match is weak.

J gene	V gene	D gene	CDR3 protein
TRBJ2-7	TRBV29-1	.	CSTAGSQNSYEQYF
TRBJ2-7	TRBV12-3/TRBV12-4	TRBD2	CASSSSGRGYEQYF
TRBJ2-2	TRBV29-1	TRBD2	CSVFGLAAGELFF
TRBJ1-1	TRBV24-1	.	CATSDFAERGNTEAFF
TRBJ1-5	TRBV29-1	.	CSVTYRVGQPQHF
TRBJ2-5	TRBV7-2	TRBD2	CASSPGTSVAETQYF
TRBJ2-6	TRBV7-8	.	CASTTSVGANVLTF
TRBJ2-7	TRBV7-2	TRBD2	CASSGGEVEQYF
TRBJ1-1	TRBV6-1	.	CASCTYTNTEAFF
TRBJ1-5	TRBV19	.	CASSLTDQLSAPNQPQHF
TRBJ2-7	TRBV7-2	TRBD1	CASSPGQATSYEQYF
TRBJ2-5	TRBV7-9	TRBD1	CASSFGTGVGETQYF
TRBJ1-2	TRBV7-2	.	CASSYYRTANYGYTF
TRBJ1-3	TRBV7-2	TRBD1	CASSFTGDAGNTIYF
TRBJ2-7	TRBV7-9	.	CASTHGTGSSEQYF
TRBJ2-6	TRBV7-9	TRBD2	CASSIAGPSGANVLTF
TRBJ2-7	TRBV7-9	.	CASSPGYMNYEQYF
TRBJ2-3	TRBV29-1	.	CSVGGRGTDTQYF
TRBJ1-2	TRBV2	TRBD1	CASSARDRGRTNYGYTF
TRBJ2-2	TRBV6-1	TRBD1	CASSQDTGGYTGELFF
TRBJ1-1	TRBV29-1	.	CSVERGREGTEAFF
TRBJ1-5	TRBV6-5	.	CASSYRTPQETQHF
TRBJ2-7	TRBV7-9	.	CASSWGGGSDYEQYF
TRBJ1-2	TRBV20-1	.	CGTWGGHGYTF
TRBJ1-1	TRBV4-3	.	CASSQDRARGTEAFF
TRBJ2-5	TRBV10-3	TRBD2	CAISESSSGRAGQETQYF
TRBJ2-5	TRBV19	TRBD1	CASSSTGQGLFKTQYF
TRBJ2-7	TRBV19	.	CASSRRQALYEQYF
TRBJ1-6	TRBV7-2	TRBD1	CASSSPEQGAWNSPLHF
TRBJ1-2	TRBV9	.	CASSVGPGRYTF
TRBJ2-7	TRBV7-2	TRBD2	CASSWSGGGEQYF
TRBJ1-4	TRBV5-1	.	CASSLEWQNEKLFF
TRBJ2-7	TRBV12-3/TRBV12-4	.	CASSIGTGITYEQYF
TRBJ2-7	TRBV5-8	TRBD2	CASSFRGGPEQYF
TRBJ1-2	TRBV11-2	TRBD1	CASSDDRGLYGYTF
TRBJ1-5	TRBV19	.	CASSFLNSNQPQHF
TRBJ2-5	TRBV20-1	TRBD2	CSATGLAGTQETQYF
TRBJ2-5	TRBV6-5	TRBD2	CASTPTSGVKETQYF
TRBJ2-7	TRBV10-3	.	CAISEDSIFAHEQYF
TRBJ2-7	TRBV7-2	TRBD1	CASSLSSGQSYEQYF
TRBJ1-1	TRBV6-2/TRBV6-3	TRBD1	CASSAQMTGLGTEAFF
TRBJ2-7	TRBV7-2	.	CASSPGAHEQYF
TRBJ1-3	TRBV6-5	.	CASSYSGIGNTIYF
TRBJ1-2	TRBV29-1	.	CSVDDSYGYTF
TRBJ2-5	TRBV20-1	TRBD1	CSAIWTGADAQYF
TRBJ1-2	TRBV7-6	TRBD1	CASSLVVTGEGGYTF
TRBJ1-1	TRBV19	TRBD1	CASSLDRGKNTEAFF
TRBJ2-7	TRBV6-5	.	CASSPRADSSYEQYF
TRBJ1-2	TRBV7-8	TRBD1	CASSQDQGQDYGYTF
TRBJ1-2	TRBV10-3	TRBD1	CATQQGTLNYGYTF
TRBJ1-6	TRBV7-9	TRBD1	CASSPGQGSSPLHF
TRBJ1-4	TRBV12-3/TRBV12-4	TRBD1	CASSLGTGREKLFF
TRBJ2-5	TRBV5-5	.	CASSLMIRHQETQYF
TRBJ2-5	TRBV25-1	TRBD2	CAWSHPGLAGKETQYF
TRBJ2-6	TRBV10-3	.	CAIRYREEVYSGANVLTF
TRBJ1-1	TRBV9	TRBD1	CASSDSGGGMQAFF
TRBJ1-2	TRBV12-3/TRBV12-4	.	CASSRVESNYGYTF
TRBJ2-7	TRBV14	TRBD2	CASSQRGYPYEQYF
TRBJ2-5	TRBV6-5	.	CASSSDRETQYF
TRBJ1-5	TRBV6-1	TRBD1	CASRVTGINQPQHF